This TCR beta chain was retrieved from a study of CD4 and CD8 cells across lung adenocarcinoma regions. One entry per CDR3 protein results from TCRdb running MiXCR on the PCR reads. The sample gives about 11,000 distinct CDR3 sequences, approximately 58% of which show up once; about 88% is in the top ten. The trim removed 4 bases at V and 5 bases at J, leaving 8 bases unmatched. The germline gives CDR1 MNHNS, CDR2 SASEGT. CDR3 length: 15 amino acids. Samples came from patients with localized non-small cell lung adenocarcinoma. The chain employs TRBV6-1 and TRBJ2-1, with TRBD2 identical over 7 bases. This clonotype was sampled from a male donor with lung adenocarcinoma. The CD4 and CD8 labels of this study may be unreliable. The specimen was CD8+ T cells from the margin of a lung tumor. The CDR3 sequence: CASSALLAGDNEQFF. For the CDR3, the DNA is TGTGCCAGCAGTGCCCTTCTGGCGGGGGACAATGAGCAGTTCTTC.